The source of this T cell receptor beta chain is a study of beta chain features in type 1 diabetes (dated by TCRdb to 2017 to 2018). Regarding the complete study: Mean age, gender distribution, total cell number and subset yield did not differ between patients and healthy donors. Regulatory and stem cell-like memory subsets were obtained from only 8 patients and roughly 8 healthy donors, while naive and central memory subsets were obtained from all 30 or so donors. The study compared the TCRB repertoires of sorted circulating CD4+ T cell subsets in recently diagnosed type 1 diabetes patients with those in matched healthy donors. A total of some 100,000,000 sorted cells were examined across all samples, and a strong correlation was observed between cell number per subset and RNA yield. The paper as a whole reports these results and caveats: In all four CD4+ subsets, TCRB CDR3 length was moderately but significantly shorter in type 1 diabetes patients. The naive, central memory and regulatory TCRB repertoires appeared to resemble one another more closely among patients than among healthy donors. Only small numbers of individuals were included in the HLA sub-analyses, which left unresolved whether HLA type had any influence on TCRB rearrangement. Because cDNA was sequenced instead of genomic DNA, activated cells with high expression could be over-represented, although the groups did not differ in activation or CD3 levels. PCR might favor shorter templates, but patient and control samples were amplified and corrected together, so any skew would affect both groups equally. Fewer insertions and more nucleotide deletions at VDJ recombination sites were observed in patients with type 1 diabetes, implying thymic rearrangement abnormalities.

From each donor, a single peripheral blood sample of around 120 mL on average was drawn into heparinised tubes. A BD FACSAria II was used to sort naive, central memory, regulatory and stem cell-like memory CD4+ T cells with a panel that included CD45RO, CCR7, CD25, CD127, CD95 and CD27. A purity above 95% was achieved for all sorted populations. PBMCs were separated immediately by Lymphoprep density gradient centrifugation and were stained directly, without being cultured. So that batch effects would be minimized, each experiment stained and sorted samples in pairs, pairing one healthy donor with one patient. The entire isolated RNA was reverse transcribed using the High Capacity cDNA Reverse Transcription Kit, and thus expressed TCRB transcripts were sequenced. Naive, central memory and regulatory T cell samples underwent deep immunoSEQ sequencing, averaging about 3.3 million total reads per sample. After sorted cells were lysed in RLT buffer, RNA was extracted with DNase-treated RNeasy Micro or Mini kits, with the choice depending on cell number. To prevent cross-contamination, every cell subset was processed on its own, while patient and healthy donor samples were processed together. The immunoSEQ multiplex PCR was used to amplify TCRB sequences from cDNA, yielding 87-bp fragments that span the CDR3 region. The amplicons were sequenced using the Illumina HiSeq platform. Per the authors' processing: PCR bias was corrected computationally using synthetic template baselines, and reads within Hamming distance 2 were collapsed, with unmergeable singletons discarded. By aligning reads against IMGT, V, D and J genes, CDR3 length, and insertions or deletions at six rearrangement sites were assigned. Within each subset, clonotype counts were normalized to sorted cell number, after which true diversity and Gini coefficients were computed with the tcR R package. Repertoire sharing was quantified using the overlap coefficient calculated on TCRB nucleotide sequences. Out-of-frame TCRB sequences from naive cells were analyzed to stand in for the pre-selection repertoire. As stored in TCRdb, this immuneACCESS dataset retains in-frame rearrangements with V and J assigned. A fraction of the clones does not appear; measured against another copy, unresolved V genes explain less than half of the discrepancy, and the remainder lacks a known reason. Clonal size and the V and J genes are those of that table, whereas D and trimming came from the DNA. The sample table contains hundreds of thousands of clones; only one count was recorded for over 9.5% of them. The ten largest account for about 0.018% of the sample.

About this clone: Its binding antigen is unknown. No per-base quality is available; no much larger clone lies one base away.

Ends trimmed: V by 0 bases, J by 5 bases; bases unmatched to a gene: 15. From a lookup of the germline V gene, CDR1 and CDR2 are ENHRY and SYGVKD. Inclusive of the bounding cysteine and phenylalanine, the CDR3 is 18 residues long. Left in the record is the CDR3 DNA by itself, 54 bases read in frame from the first base. The rearrangement combines TRBV10-3 with TRBJ1-1; the junction holds 7 bases that match TRBD1. This TCR was sampled from a man in his late teens or twenties in good health. Material: naive CD4+ T cells from blood. What this sample's cell subset or site label stands for: true naive CD4+ T cells. The CDR3 protein: CAISESNRGNLRRTEAFF. The base sequence is TGTGCCATCAGTGAGTCGAACAGGGGCAACCTGCGGAGGACTGAAGCTTTCTTT.